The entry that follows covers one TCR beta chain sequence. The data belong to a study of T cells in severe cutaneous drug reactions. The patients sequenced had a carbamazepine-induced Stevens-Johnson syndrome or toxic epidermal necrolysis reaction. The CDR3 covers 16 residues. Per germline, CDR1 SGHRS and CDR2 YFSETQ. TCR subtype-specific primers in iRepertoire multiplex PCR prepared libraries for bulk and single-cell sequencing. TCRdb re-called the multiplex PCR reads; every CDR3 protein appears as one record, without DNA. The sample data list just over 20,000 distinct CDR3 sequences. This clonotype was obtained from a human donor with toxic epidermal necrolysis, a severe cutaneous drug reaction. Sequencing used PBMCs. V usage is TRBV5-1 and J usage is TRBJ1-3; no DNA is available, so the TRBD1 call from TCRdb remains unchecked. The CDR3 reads CASSLMSQGAGNTIYF.